This record covers a single T cell receptor (beta chain). Trimming removed 5 bases at V and 4 bases at J, with 12 bases between. Germline V CDR1 and CDR2: SGHAT, FQNNGV. This CDR3 is 13 amino acids long. These data come from a study of technical replicates of blood from a handful of donors. Assay: immunoSEQ multiplex PCR; the TCRdb copy retains only in-frame clones and omits some. The sample holds 95,000 or so clones, approximately 95% seen once. The chain has TRBV11-2 and TRBJ2-7; possible D gene TRBD2, 5 bases. The specimen sequenced was T cells isolated from PBMCs. This TCR came from a human donor in good health. CDR3 DNA sequence: TGTGCCAGCAGCGAAGCCAGCGGTTACGAGCAGTACTTC. It is translated as CASSEASGYEQYF.